Each of the 8 T cell receptor beta chains below was sequenced from the same sample in a study of blood T cell repertoires in COVID-19. Generated by immunoSEQ multiplex PCR, the TCRdb table keeps only in-frame clones and is missing some. The table has 150,000 to 200,000 clones, more than 75% seen once. The sequenced material came from PBMCs or T cells enriched from blood (not recorded which). Every receptor here comes from a woman between 45 and 65 years old with acute COVID-19.

The chain carries TRBV7-2 and TRBJ2-3; TRBD2 matches 9 bases. Germline CDR1 and CDR2: SGHTA and FQGNSA. Trimming cost V 3 bases and J 6 bases; bases outside gene matches: 10. The CDR3 length is 16 residues. CDR3 in amino acids: CASSLKLAGPADTQYF. The CDR3, as DNA: TGTGCCAGCAGCTTGAAACTAGCGGGTCCCGCCGATACGCAGTATTTT.

The V call is TRBV4-1, the J call TRBJ1-6; the D is unclear. This CDR3 is 15 amino acids long. V shed 1 base and J shed 4 bases, with 8 bases lying between them. In germline, CDR1 is MGHRA, CDR2 YSYEKL. CDR3: CASSQALGYNSPLHF. The CDR3 nucleotides are TGCGCCAGCAGCCAAGCACTAGGGTATAATTCACCCCTCCACTTT.

The CDR3 coding sequence is TGCGCCAGCAGCTTGTCATTTTGGGGAACAGGGGGCACGGAGACCCAGTACTTC. This translates into CASSLSFWGTGGTETQYF. The rearrangement joins TRBV5-1 to TRBJ2-5, with 9 nucleotides matching TRBD1. V was clipped by 1 base and J by 5 bases; unmatched bases: 15. From germline, CDR1 is SGHRS and CDR2 YFSETQ. The CDR3 length is 18 residues.

The chain carries TRBV3-1 (or the pseudogene TRBV3-2) and TRBJ1-5; 9 bases map to TRBD1. J gave up 2 bases and V 0 bases, and 2 bases lay outside the gene matches. The CDR3 has 16 residues. Germline V lookup: CDR1 LGHDT, CDR2 YNNKEL (reference sequence). CDR3 in DNA: TGTGCCAGCAGCCAAGATAGGACAGGGGGCAATCAGCCCCAGCATTTT. As protein: CASSQDRTGGNQPQHF.

The rearrangement uses TRBV28 and TRBJ2-6; D is perhaps TRBD1 (5 bases). Trimming took off 5 bases at V and 0 bases at J, with 11 bases between the two ends. The CDR3 totals 16 residues. Germline CDR1 reads MDHEN; CDR2 reads SYDVKM. CDR3: CASSGAVLSGANVLTF. The CDR3 DNA sequence: TGTGCCAGCAGTGGGGCGGTCCTCTCTGGGGCCAACGTCCTGACTTTC.

This clone was counted only a few times. The genes are TRBV28 and TRBJ1-2; tentatively, D is TRBD1 (6 bases). Germline V gene lookup returns CDR1 MDHEN and CDR2 SYDVKM. The length of the CDR3 is 16 residues. The germline V and J ends were trimmed by 6 bases and 4 bases, with 21 bases remaining between them. The CDR3 spells CASSTTPGHQRYGYTF. In nucleotides, the CDR3 is TGTGCCAGCAGCACTACGCCGGGACACCAACGCTATGGCTACACCTTC.

This clone has only a few counts. The chain links TRBV7-3 to TRBJ1-2; no definite D call. V shed 2 bases and J shed 4 bases, with 14 bases lying between them. CDR3 size: 15 residues. CDR1 is SGHTA and CDR2 is FQGTGA in the germline V gene. CDR3 sequence (DNA): TGTGCCAGCAGCTTAGAGGGCAGTCTGGGCTATGGCTACACCTTC. Its translation is CASSLEGSLGYGYTF.

The J gene is TRBJ1-2, the V gene TRBV5-1; D possibly corresponds to TRBD1 (6 bases). The CDR3 extends over 16 amino acids. V lost 1 base, J lost 5 bases, and 18 bases lay in between. CDR1 and CDR2 (germline): SGHRS, YFSETQ. The CDR3 DNA reads TGCGCCAGCAGCTTGAGTGGGGCAGGGGATCCTTATGGCTACACCTTC. Translating it yields CASSLSGAGDPYGYTF.